This T cell receptor beta chain was sequenced in a study of cytomegalovirus exposure and HLA in healthy donors. Primers included in the PCR were 60 Vbeta and 13 Jbeta primers. Repertoires were generated with immunoSEQ multiplex PCR, while TCRdb's copy carries only in-frame clones and drops some. The repertoire holds roughly 100,000 clones, with over 9.5% as singletons. The V end was cut by 0 bases, the J end by 10 bases, with 12 bases between. The CDR3 contains 13 residues. Germline V gene sequence: CDR1 GTSNPN, CDR2 SVGIG (reference sequence). This clone was recorded a few times. Sequenced sample: PBMCs. This TCR derives from a middle-aged man in good health and CMV-seropositive. The V gene is TRBV30, the J gene TRBJ1-4; D gene ambiguous. The CDR3 sequence: CAWSVTDMGKLFF. The CDR3 region has the DNA TGTGCCTGGAGTGTTACAGATATGGGAAAACTGTTTTTT. Filled out from reference TRBV30 and TRBJ1-4, the complete variable domain reads SQTIHQWPATLVQPVGSPLSLECTVEGTSNPNLYWYRQAAGRGLQLLFYSVGIGQISSEVPQNLSASRPQDRQFILSSKKLLLSDSGFYLCAWSVTDMGKLFFGSGTQLSVL.